A single T cell receptor (beta chain) is shown here with its context. Original handling: From reference gene primer amplification, estimates of nucleated cell counts were derived. Measured with immunoSEQ multiplex PCR; TCRdb has only the in-frame clones, and not every one. The D gene and trimming were derived from the DNA, and the V and J assignments and clone size from that table. The table records 250,000 to 350,000 clones, around 86% of them present only once. The entry originates in a study of blood T cell repertoires in COVID-19. Study-level background: Acute and convalescent COVID-19 samples came from the United States, Italy and Spain. From T cells, B-cell-depleted T cells, or PBMCs came the material, which was cDNA or gDNA.

This clonotype was sampled from a woman under 40 with active or convalescent COVID-19. Sequencing input: peripheral blood.

The CDR3 sequence is CASSEVGQGEAFF. CDR3 DNA: TGTGCCAGCAGTGAAGTAGGGCAGGGTGAAGCTTTCTTT. The chain is built from TRBV2 and TRBJ1-1, with D perhaps TRBD1 (5 bases). Trimming shortened V by 1 base and J by 7 bases, and 10 bases separated the two germline ends. The length of the CDR3 is 13 residues. The germline CDR1 and CDR2 sequences are SNHLY and FYNNEI.